The source of this T cell receptor (beta chain) is a study of blood T cells in healthy people across ages. Next came a second PCR, run for about 7 to 11 cycles, which used a sample-barcoded 5' primer along with a J-beta primer mix. Individual samples furnished no less than 3 million CDR3-containing paired-end reads apiece. TCRdb recomputed calls from the 5' RACE reads with MiXCR, one row per CDR3 protein. The profile shows 600,000 to 1,000,000 distinct CDR3 sequences, about 62% of them singletons. Researchers isolated at least 6.5 million PBMCs per sample. CDR1 KGHSY and CDR2 FQNENV come from the germline V gene. V was cut by 5 bases and J by 7 bases, with 12 bases left in between. The CDR3 consists of 13 residues.

The chain uses TRBV16 and TRBJ1-5; no clear D gene. The source is a man aged 25-45 years in good health. Sequencing was carried out using blood. The chain's CDR3 is CASSRPVGQPQHF. The CDR3 nucleotides are TGTGCCAGCAGCAGACCGGTAGGACAGCCCCAGCATTTT.